The 30 T cell receptor beta chains reported below all come from one sample, sequenced in a study of PD-1 and CTLA-4 blockade in melanoma. The method was immunoSEQ multiplex PCR; TCRdb's version includes in-frame clones alone and lacks a portion of them. The sample yields almost 30,000 clones, roughly nine tenths seen once. Sequenced here: CD8+ T cells from peripheral blood, sampled before anti-PD-1 treatment. These receptors all stem from a human donor with melanoma.

The genes are TRBV19 and TRBJ2-7, with D unclear. Trimming removed 3 bases from V and 0 bases from J, with 9 bases in between. Germline loops: CDR1 LNHDA, CDR2 SQIVND (reference sequence). The CDR3 runs 14 residues. The CDR3 region is CASSIGPFSYEQYF. CDR3 sequence (DNA): TGTGCCAGTAGTATTGGGCCTTTCTCCTACGAGCAGTACTTC.

This chain links TRBV19 with TRBJ1-2; D remains ambiguous. V was cut by 4 bases and J by 2 bases, with 8 bases left in between. The CDR3 contains 13 residues. Germline loops: CDR1 LNHDA, CDR2 SQIVND (reference sequence). In DNA form, the CDR3 reads TGTGCCAGTAGTACCGACAAGAACTATGGCTACACCTTC. As protein: CASSTDKNYGYTF. The full variable domain, rest sourced from reference TRBV19 and TRBJ1-2, is DGGITQSPKYLFRKEGQNVTLSCEQNLNHDAMYWYRQDPGQGLRLIYYSQIVNDFQKGDIAEGYSVSREKKESFPLTVTSAQKNPTAFYLCASSTDKNYGYTFGSGTRLTVV.

This sequence joins TRBV29-1 and TRBJ2-7; D gene ambiguous. This CDR3 has 14 residues. The V and J ends lost 1 base and 1 base respectively, with 11 bases between them. Per germline, CDR1 SQVTM and CDR2 ANQGSEA. The CDR3 here is CSVEVGSESYEQYF. In nucleotides, the CDR3 is TGCAGCGTTGAAGTGGGGTCTGAGTCCTACGAGCAGTACTTC.

The chain recombines TRBV5-6 with TRBJ2-2, with unresolved D. This CDR3 spans 13 amino acids. The V end lost 1 base, the J end lost 6 bases, and 7 bases lay between the germline ends. CDR1 SGHDT and CDR2 YYEEEE come from the germline V gene. CDR3 residues: CASSLLGPGELFF. The CDR3 DNA reads TGTGCCAGCAGCTTGTTAGGGCCCGGGGAGCTGTTTTTT.

The rearrangement joins TRBV14 to TRBJ1-3; D remains ambiguous. CDR1 and CDR2 from the germline V gene are SGHDN and FVKESK. With 1 base removed from V and 2 bases from J, the gap between germline ends came to 12 bases. This CDR3 is 16 amino acids long. CDR3 region: CASSQGPRVAGNTIYF. Here the CDR3 DNA reads TGTGCCAGCAGCCAAGGACCCCGGGTGGCTGGAAACACCATATATTTT.

The rearrangement links TRBV3-1 (or the pseudogene TRBV3-2) to TRBJ1-1; D perhaps matches TRBD1 (6 bases). This CDR3 region has 14 residues. CDR1 is LGHDT, CDR2 YNNKEL, per germline (reference sequence). V was pared by 1 base and J by 5 bases, with 11 bases between. CDR3 DNA: TGTGCCAGCAGCCAAGGGTCCAGGGGAACTGAAGCTTTCTTT. This encodes CASSQGSRGTEAFF.

The chain has TRBV9 and TRBJ1-2, with D hard to call. Trimming removed 3 bases at V and 2 bases at J, with 11 bases between. The CDR3 contains 14 residues. The V gene's germline CDR1 is SGDLS and CDR2 YYNGEE. The CDR3 loop is CASSGNQENYGYTF. CDR3 coding DNA: TGTGCCAGCAGCGGGAATCAGGAGAACTATGGCTACACCTTC.

This clone showed up just once. The genes are TRBV7-9 and TRBJ1-1, with D possibly matching TRBD1 (5 bases). V lost 4 bases to trimming and J lost 1 base, with 7 bases between them. This CDR3 is 13 amino acids long. Germline CDR1 reads SEHNR; CDR2 reads FQNEAQ (reference sequence). In DNA, the CDR3 is TGTGCCAGCAGCTGGGACGAGAACACTGAAGCTTTCTTT. Amino acids: CASSWDENTEAFF.

The CDR3 is CASSQGAGEQYF. Here the CDR3 DNA reads TGTGCCAGCAGCCAGGGGGCGGGGGAGCAGTACTTC. This chain joins TRBV6-5 and TRBJ2-7; 8 bases agree with TRBD1. CDR1 and CDR2 (germline): MNHEY, SVGAGI. The CDR3 sequence is 12 residues long. V shed 6 bases, J shed 7 bases, and the junction held 5 bases outside the gene matches.

This chain joins TRBV27 and TRBJ1-1, with 7 positions matching TRBD1. The J segment lost 3 bases and the V segment lost 3 bases, leaving 4 bases of the junction unmatched. The CDR3 sequence is 14 residues long. Per the germline V gene, CDR1 is MNHEY and CDR2 is SMNVEV (reference sequence). The CDR3 DNA is TGTGCCAGCAGTTTGACAGGGTGGGACACTGAAGCTTTCTTT. Its protein is CASSLTGWDTEAFF.

This chain links TRBV14 with TRBJ2-7; D call uncertain. This CDR3 region has 13 residues. Germline CDR1 reads SGHDN; CDR2 reads FVKESK. V was clipped by 0 bases and J by 6 bases, with 9 bases between them. Here the CDR3 reads CASSQDSLGEQYF. As DNA, the CDR3 is TGTGCCAGCAGCCAAGATAGTCTCGGCGAGCAGTACTTC.

The gene calls are TRBV7-6 and TRBJ2-7; TRBD1 aligns across 8 bases. The germline V gene encodes CDR1 SGHVS and CDR2 FNYEAQ. CDR3 size: 15 residues. V was clipped by 1 base and J by 6 bases; unmatched bases: 8. CDR3 DNA sequence: TGTGCCAGCAGCTTAGAGGCAGGGGGCAAAAGCGAGCAGTACTTC. The encoded protein is CASSLEAGGKSEQYF.

This sequence joins TRBV19 and TRBJ2-2; D possibly corresponds to TRBD1 (6 bases). This CDR3 is built from 14 residues. Looked up from germline, CDR1 is LNHDA and CDR2 is SQIVND (reference sequence). Trimming pared 7 bases from V and 6 bases from J, leaving 15 bases between. The DNA for the CDR3 is TGTGCCAGTACCCAGGACAGCCCGCCCGGGGAGCTGTTTTTT. The encoded protein is CASTQDSPPGELFF.

The chain links TRBV28 to TRBJ1-5, with D possibly TRBD1 on 5 matching bases. The CDR3 is made up of 20 amino acids. Germline-derived CDR1 and CDR2 are MDHEN and SYDVKM. Trimming took 4 bases from V and 1 from J, leaving 26 bases between them. The CDR3 DNA sequence: TGTGCCAGCAGTTCCTACCCTTCGACAGCGGAAAAGGGGAGCAATCAGCCCCAGCATTTT. This gives the protein CASSSYPSTAEKGSNQPQHF. Full variable domain (rest looked up from reference TRBV28 and TRBJ1-5): DVKVTQSSRYLVKRTGEKVFLECVQDMDHENMFWYRQDPGLGLRLIYFSYDVKMKEKGDIPEGYSVSREKKERFSLILESASTNQTSMYLCASSSYPSTAEKGSNQPQHFGDGTRLSIL.

The CDR3 coding sequence is TGTGCCAGCGGGGGGAAAGCCGGGGAGCTGTTTTTT. Protein product: CASGGKAGELFF. The chain links TRBV6-4 to TRBJ2-2; weak D call: TRBD2 (6 bases). The V and J ends lost 8 bases and 6 bases respectively, with 10 bases between them. This CDR3 comprises 12 residues. Germline-derived CDR1 and CDR2 are MRHNA and SNTAGT.

The genes are TRBV7-9 and TRBJ1-5, with D possibly TRBD1 on 5 matching bases. Trimming took off 6 bases at V and 6 bases at J, with 18 bases between the two ends. Germline V gives CDR1 SEHNR, CDR2 FQNEAQ (reference sequence). The CDR3 is 15 residues long. The CDR3 nucleotides read TGTGCCAGCAGGGTCGGGGCTTCCCGCGGTCAGCCCCAGCATTTT. Translated: CASRVGASRGQPQHF.

The rearrangement joins TRBV21-1 to TRBJ2-3; no DNA check was done on the table's D call, TRBD2. TRBV21-1 is deemed a pseudogene. The CDR3 runs to 18 residues. The chain's CDR3 is CASSRNDFGRRATDTQYF. In DNA form, the CDR3 reads TGTGCCAGCAGCAGGAACGACTTCGGGAGACGGGCCACAGATACGCAGTATTTT.

The V call is TRBV5-1, the J call TRBJ2-3; 8 bases agree with TRBD1. Germline loops: CDR1 SGHRS, CDR2 YFSETQ. V dropped 2 bases and J dropped 0; count of bases not matched to a gene: 8. The CDR3 totals 17 residues. The CDR3, as DNA: TGCGCCAGCAGCTTCAGGGGGCGACTGGCTAGCACAGATACGCAGTATTTT. Its translation: CASSFRGRLASTDTQYF.

This clone appeared once. This chain connects TRBV2 to TRBJ2-3, with D tentatively TRBD2 (6 bases). In germline, CDR1 is SNHLY, CDR2 FYNNEI. Between the trimmed V and J ends, which lost 8 bases and 4 bases, there was a span of 13 bases. The CDR3 contains 13 residues. The CDR3 DNA follows: TGTGCCAGCCCGGGGGTCGGTGCAGATACGCAGTATTTT. Its translation: CASPGVGADTQYF.

The genes are TRBV5-8 and TRBJ1-1; D might be TRBD1 (6 bases). The CDR3 length is 13 residues. Germline-derived CDR1 and CDR2 are SGHTS and YDEGEE. The V gene lost 4 bases and the J gene lost 7 bases, with 14 bases spanning the gap. The CDR3 DNA sequence: TGTGCCAGCAGCCTGAGGGGGGGAGTTGAAGCTTTCTTT. Encoded protein: CASSLRGGVEAFF.

In DNA form, the CDR3 reads TGTGCCAGCAGTCCCCTAGCGGGAAGCACAGATACGCAGTATTTT. It is translated as CASSPLAGSTDTQYF. The chain combines TRBV27 with TRBJ2-3, with 9 nucleotides matching TRBD2. The junction had 3 bases not matched to a gene; V was cut back by 5 bases and J by 0 bases. The CDR3 extends over 15 amino acids. CDR1 and CDR2 (germline): MNHEY, SMNVEV (reference sequence).

The genes are TRBV2 and TRBJ2-7; 9 bases fit TRBD1. The CDR3 covers 14 residues. Germline CDR1 is SNHLY and CDR2 is FYNNEI. V trimming: 2 bases; J trimming: 2 bases; junction bases outside the gene matches: 1. For the CDR3, the DNA is TGTGCCAGCAGTGAAAGGGACAGGGCCTACGAGCAGTACTTC. It specifies CASSERDRAYEQYF.

This clone is categorized as medium-sized. This chain joins TRBV7-9 and TRBJ1-3; the match to TRBD1 covers 9 bases. The CDR3 runs to 16 residues. V was pared by 5 bases and J by 4 bases, with 9 bases of the junction left unmatched. Germline V gene data show CDR1 as SEHNR and CDR2 as FQNEAQ (reference sequence). The CDR3 DNA sequence: TGTGCCAGCAGCATAACCGGGACAGGGAACGGAAACACCATATATTTT. It translates to CASSITGTGNGNTIYF.

This sequence joins TRBV28 and TRBJ1-5; TRBD1 is a possible D gene (6 bases). Germline-derived CDR1 and CDR2 are MDHEN and SYDVKM. V lost 6 bases to trimming and J lost 0 bases, with 12 bases between them. The CDR3 is 15 residues long. The CDR3 nucleotides read TGTGCCAGCAGCATGGAGGGGGTTAGCAATCAGCCCCAGCATTTT. It encodes CASSMEGVSNQPQHF.

This chain joins TRBV7-9 and TRBJ2-3, with TRBD2 matching 7 bases. J gave up 0 bases and V 1 base, and 4 bases lay outside the gene matches. Per the germline V gene, CDR1 is SEHNR and CDR2 is FQNEAQ (reference sequence). This CDR3 contains 16 residues. CDR3 sequence (DNA): TGTGCCAGCAGCTTAGGTGGGGGACTAAGCACAGATACGCAGTATTTT. Protein: CASSLGGGLSTDTQYF.

This clone was counted once. Here the CDR3 DNA reads TGTGCCAGTAGTATACCCGGGGCCCGCCCGGGTGATCAGCCCCAGCATTTT. This gives the protein CASSIPGARPGDQPQHF. This chain links TRBV19 with TRBJ1-5; tentative D call: TRBD1 (5 bases). Germline V lookup: CDR1 LNHDA, CDR2 SQIVND (reference sequence). CDR3 length: 17 amino acids. V lost 2 bases to trimming and J lost 5 bases, with 19 bases between them.

This chain joins TRBV28 and TRBJ2-2; D might be TRBD1 or TRBD2, each matching 5 bases. V gave up 7 bases and J gave up 2 bases, with 8 bases separating them. In germline, CDR1 is MDHEN, CDR2 SYDVKM. The CDR3 sequence is 13 residues long. CDR3 in amino acids: CASTGTNTGELFF. For the CDR3, the DNA is TGTGCCAGCACGGGGACCAACACCGGGGAGCTGTTTTTT.

The genes are TRBV9 and TRBJ2-3; either TRBD1 or TRBD2 may fit D (5 bases each). This CDR3 region has 14 residues. V was shortened by 3 bases and J by 1 base, with 9 bases between the two germline ends. Germline V lookup: CDR1 SGDLS, CDR2 YYNGEE. In DNA form, the CDR3 reads TGTGCCAGCAGCGCCCCGGGACGCACAGATACGCAGTATTTT. This gives the protein CASSAPGRTDTQYF.

This clone is a singleton in its sample. The rearrangement links TRBV19 to TRBJ2-7; a possible D gene is TRBD1 (5 bases). The CDR3 covers 13 residues. Looked up from germline, CDR1 is LNHDA and CDR2 is SQIVND (reference sequence). Trimming stripped 5 bases from V and 1 base from J, with 9 bases between. The CDR3 reads CASSVTVSYEQYF. CDR3 nucleotide sequence: TGTGCCAGTAGTGTGACAGTTTCCTACGAGCAGTACTTC.

The chain employs TRBV7-9 and TRBJ1-4, with D possibly matching TRBD1 (5 bases). The germline V gene encodes CDR1 SEHNR and CDR2 FQNEAQ (reference sequence). The CDR3 runs to 15 residues. V lost 1 base and J lost 0, with 6 bases in between. CDR3 region: CASSLGQTTNEKLFF. The CDR3 DNA is TGTGCCAGCAGCTTAGGACAGACAACTAATGAAAAACTGTTTTTT.